This TCR beta chain was found in a study of cytomegalovirus exposure and HLA in healthy donors. Whole-study results and caveats: The likely origin of a cluster of highly shared sequence variants was a sequencing artifact.

The PCR made use of 60 Vbeta and 13 Jbeta primers. Repertoires were generated with immunoSEQ multiplex PCR, while TCRdb's copy carries only in-frame clones and drops some. This sample has around 70,000 clones, with more than 80% found just once. Deletions cut 1 base from V and 4 bases from J, with 8 bases between. This CDR3 is 14 amino acids long. Germline CDR1 reads MGHRA; CDR2 reads YSYEKL. Remarks on this clone: Its antigen is not identified.

Sequencing input: PBMCs. This TCR was recovered from a human donor in good health. The J gene is TRBJ1-5, the V gene TRBV4-1; D call uncertain. The CDR3 bases are TGCGCCAGCAGCCAAGTGGCCGCAAATCAGCCCCAGCATTTT. Amino acid sequence: CASSQVAANQPQHF.